This TCR beta chain was sequenced for a study of CD8 T cells in Susac syndrome. TEMRA cells were FACS-enriched, and CD8+ and CD4+ T cells were isolated negatively. Study results and caveats: It was acknowledged by the study that relatively few individuals were included in its TCR sequencing and HLA analysis.

Turning to this clonotype: Its antigen is undetermined.

cDNA came from about 0.51 to 1 ug RNA primed by random hexamers. immunoSEQ multiplex PCR amplified TCR beta CDR3 across 54 Vbeta, 13 Jbeta. TCRdb used MiXCR to reprocess the immunoSEQ multiplex PCR reads, holding one entry per CDR3 protein. The sample records about 300,000 distinct CDR3 sequences, approximately 85% being singletons. The CDR3 covers 13 residues. Germline V lookup: CDR1 SEHNR, CDR2 FQNEAQ (reference sequence). The sequencing sample was made of CD8+ T cells from PBMCs. The chain has TRBV7-9 and TRBJ2-1, with 8 positions matching TRBD1. The sequence came from a human donor with multiple sclerosis. Written as DNA, the CDR3 is TGTGAAACCGGGACAGGTTTTAGCCATGAGCAGTTCTTC. This codes for CETGTGFSHEQFF.